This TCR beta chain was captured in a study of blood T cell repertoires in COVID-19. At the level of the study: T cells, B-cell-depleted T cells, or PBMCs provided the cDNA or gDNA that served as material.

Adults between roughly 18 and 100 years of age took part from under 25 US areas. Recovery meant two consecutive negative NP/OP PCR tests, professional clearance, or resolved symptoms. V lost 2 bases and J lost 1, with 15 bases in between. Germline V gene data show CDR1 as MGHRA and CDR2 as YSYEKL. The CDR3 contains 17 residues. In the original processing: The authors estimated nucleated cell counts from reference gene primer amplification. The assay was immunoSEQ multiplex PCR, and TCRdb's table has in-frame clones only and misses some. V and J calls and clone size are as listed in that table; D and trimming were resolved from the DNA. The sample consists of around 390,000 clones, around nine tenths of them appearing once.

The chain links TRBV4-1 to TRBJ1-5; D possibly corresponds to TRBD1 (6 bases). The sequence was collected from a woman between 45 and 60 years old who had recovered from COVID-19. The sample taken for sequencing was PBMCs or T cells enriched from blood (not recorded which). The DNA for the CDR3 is TGCGCCAGCAGCCAATCCCCTCCAGGGGTAAGCAATCAGCCCCAGCATTTT. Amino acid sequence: CASSQSPPGVSNQPQHF.